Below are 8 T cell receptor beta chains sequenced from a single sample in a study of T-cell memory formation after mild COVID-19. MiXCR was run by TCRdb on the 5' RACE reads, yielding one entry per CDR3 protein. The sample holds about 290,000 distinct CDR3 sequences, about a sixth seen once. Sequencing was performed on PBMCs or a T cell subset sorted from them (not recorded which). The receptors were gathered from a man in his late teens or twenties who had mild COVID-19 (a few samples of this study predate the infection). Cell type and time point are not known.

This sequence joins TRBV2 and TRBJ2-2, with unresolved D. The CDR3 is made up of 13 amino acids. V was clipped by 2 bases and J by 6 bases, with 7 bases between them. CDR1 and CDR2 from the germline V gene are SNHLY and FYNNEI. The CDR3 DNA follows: TGTGCCAGCAGTGAATCCGTGGCCGGGGAGCTGTTTTTT. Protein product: CASSESVAGELFF. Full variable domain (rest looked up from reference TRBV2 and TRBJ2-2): EPEVTQTPSHQVTQMGQEVILRCVPISNHLYFYWYRQILGQKVEFLVSFYNNEISEKSEIFDDQFSVERPDGSNFTLKIRSTKLEDSAMYFCASSESVAGELFFGEGSRLTVL.

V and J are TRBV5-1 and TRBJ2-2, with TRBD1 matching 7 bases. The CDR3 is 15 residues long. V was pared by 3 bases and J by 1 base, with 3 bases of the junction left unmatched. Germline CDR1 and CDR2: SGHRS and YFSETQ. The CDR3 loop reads CASSYRGQNTGELFF. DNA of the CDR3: TGCGCCAGCAGCTACAGGGGCCAGAACACCGGGGAGCTGTTTTTT.

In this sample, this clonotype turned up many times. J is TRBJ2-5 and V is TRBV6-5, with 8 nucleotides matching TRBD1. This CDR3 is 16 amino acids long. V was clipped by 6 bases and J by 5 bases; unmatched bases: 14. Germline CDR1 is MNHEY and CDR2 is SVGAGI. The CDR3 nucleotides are TGTGCCAGCAGCCCTACAGGGGGATCTGGTAGGGAGACCCAGTACTTC. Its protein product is CASSPTGGSGRETQYF.

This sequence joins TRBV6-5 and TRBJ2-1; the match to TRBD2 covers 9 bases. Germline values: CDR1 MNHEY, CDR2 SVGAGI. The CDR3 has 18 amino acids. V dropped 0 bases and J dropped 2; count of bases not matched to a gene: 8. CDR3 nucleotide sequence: TGTGCCAGCAGTTACTCTCCGCTAGCGGGGACCACCTACAATGAGCAGTTCTTC. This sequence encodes CASSYSPLAGTTYNEQFF.

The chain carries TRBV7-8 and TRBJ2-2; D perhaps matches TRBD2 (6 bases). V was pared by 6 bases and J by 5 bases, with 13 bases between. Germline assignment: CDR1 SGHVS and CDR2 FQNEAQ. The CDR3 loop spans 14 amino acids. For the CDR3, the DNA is TGTGCCAGCAGGACTCTGGGGGGAACCGGGGAGCTGTTTTTT. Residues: CASRTLGGTGELFF.

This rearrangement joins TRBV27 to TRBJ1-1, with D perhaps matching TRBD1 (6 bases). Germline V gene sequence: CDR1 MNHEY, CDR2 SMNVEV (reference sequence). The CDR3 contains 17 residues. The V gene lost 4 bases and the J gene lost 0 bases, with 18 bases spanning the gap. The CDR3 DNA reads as TGTGCCAGCAGTTCTGGGGACATCGCTATCATGAACACTGAAGCTTTCTTT. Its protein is CASSSGDIAIMNTEAFF.

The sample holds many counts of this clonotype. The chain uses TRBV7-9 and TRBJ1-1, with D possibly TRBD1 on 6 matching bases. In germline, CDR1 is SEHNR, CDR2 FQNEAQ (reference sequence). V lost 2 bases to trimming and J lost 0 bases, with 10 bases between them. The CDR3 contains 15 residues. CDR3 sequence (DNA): TGTGCCAGCAGCTTACTCAGGGGCCTGAACACTGAAGCTTTCTTT. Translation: CASSLLRGLNTEAFF.

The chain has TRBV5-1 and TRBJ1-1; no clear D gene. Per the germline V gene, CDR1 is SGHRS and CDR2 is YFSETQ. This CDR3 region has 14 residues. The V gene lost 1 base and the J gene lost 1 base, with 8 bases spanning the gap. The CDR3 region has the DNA TGCGCCAGCAGCTTGTACAGCTCGAACACTGAAGCTTTCTTT. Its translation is CASSLYSSNTEAFF.